A selection of T cell receptor beta chains follows, all from one sample in a study of beta chain features in type 1 diabetes. Measured with immunoSEQ multiplex PCR; TCRdb has only the in-frame clones, and not every one. The data contain 95,000 to 150,000 clones, over 15% of them singletons. What was sequenced was central memory CD4+ T cells from blood. These receptors were collected from a man aged 25-40 years with type 1 diabetes. Both conserved end residues are part of each CDR3. D genes are given only for firm matches. Where a row states a size, it is once, few, many or the class of an expanded clone; other rows omit it.

clone size	J gene	V gene	D gene	CDR3 protein	CDR3 DNA
few	TRBJ1-2	TRBV28	NA	CASSSRTFGYTF	TGTGCCAGCAGTTCCCGGACATTTGGCTACACCTTC
once	TRBJ1-1	TRBV7-6	NA	CASSLDTNTEAFF	TGTGCCAGCAGCTTAGACACGAACACTGAAGCTTTCTTT
few	TRBJ2-1	TRBV7-9	NA	CASSPGQGLVDEQFF	TGTGCCAGCAGCCCTGGTCAGGGGTTGGTCGATGAGCAGTTCTTC
NA	TRBJ1-4	TRBV29-1	TRBD1	CSVEINDRAPHEKLFF	TGCAGCGTTGAGATAAACGACAGGGCCCCTCACGAAAAACTGTTTTTT
few	TRBJ2-7	TRBV6-6	TRBD1	CAISPGDRSIYEQYF	TGTGCCATCAGTCCAGGGGACAGGTCCATCTACGAGCAGTACTTC
NA	TRBJ1-4	TRBV28	NA	CASSLYDQFNEKLFF	TGTGCCAGCAGTTTATACGATCAGTTTAATGAAAAACTGTTTTTT
many	TRBJ1-2	TRBV27	NA	CASSPNPNYGYTF	TGTGCCAGCAGTCCGAACCCTAACTATGGCTACACCTTC
few	TRBJ2-7	TRBV30	NA	CAGETGLGGEQYF	TGTGCCGGCGAGACAGGGCTAGGAGGGGAGCAGTACTTC
few	TRBJ1-2	TRBV25-1	NA	CASSETGLSYGYTF	TGTGCCAGCAGTGAAACAGGGCTTAGCTATGGCTACACCTTC
NA	TRBJ1-5	TRBV6-5	NA	CASSRGSEPQHF	TGTGCCAGCAGTAGGGGTTCAGAGCCCCAGCATTTT
few	TRBJ2-6	TRBV7-2	NA	CASNQESWGGANVLTF	TGTGCCAGCAACCAGGAGAGCTGGGGCGGGGCCAACGTCCTGACTTTC
few	TRBJ1-3	TRBV6-5	TRBD1	CASSYGQEGNTIYF	TGTGCCAGCAGTTACGGACAGGAAGGAAACACCATATATTTT
NA	TRBJ2-5	TRBV4-3	NA	CASSRWTDQETQYF	TGCGCCAGCAGCCGATGGACAGATCAAGAGACCCAGTACTTC
NA	TRBJ2-1	TRBV7-2	NA	CASSLFFGSSYNEQFF	TGTGCCAGCAGCCTATTTTTCGGGAGCTCCTACAATGAGCAGTTCTTC
NA	TRBJ1-2	TRBV15	NA	CATSGQGQGYGYTF	TGTGCCACCAGCGGCCAGGGGCAAGGCTATGGCTACACCTTC
NA	TRBJ2-7	TRBV14	NA	CASSQGLGRREQYF	TGTGCCAGCAGCCAAGGCCTGGGGAGGCGCGAGCAGTACTTC
few	TRBJ2-1	TRBV11-2	NA	CASSLSRVNEQFF	TGTGCCAGCAGCTTAAGCAGGGTCAATGAGCAGTTCTTC
NA	TRBJ2-3	TRBV10-2	TRBD2	CASRPSGGGDTQYF	TGCGCCAGCAGACCCAGCGGGGGCGGAGATACGCAGTATTTT
NA	TRBJ2-1	TRBV7-2	TRBD1	CASSTGTGGYNEQFF	TGTGCCAGCAGCACCGGGACAGGGGGCTACAATGAGCAGTTCTTC
NA	TRBJ2-5	TRBV7-2	NA	CASSLGGAKETQYF	TGTGCCAGCAGCTTAGGAGGGGCCAAAGAGACCCAGTACTTC
NA	TRBJ1-1	TRBV2	NA	CASSGEYGAFF	TGTGCCAGCAGTGGGGAGTATGGGGCTTTCTTT
NA	TRBJ1-5	TRBV9	NA	CASSVAGQFNQPQHF	TGTGCCAGCAGCGTAGCGGGTCAGTTCAATCAGCCCCAGCATTTT
few	TRBJ1-6	TRBV5-4	NA	CARSLAVGGDGSPLHF	TGTGCCCGCAGCTTGGCCGTCGGAGGAGATGGTTCACCCCTCCACTTT
NA	TRBJ2-7	TRBV9	NA	CASSVGADSFYEQYF	TGTGCCAGCAGCGTAGGGGCAGACTCTTTCTACGAGCAGTACTTC
few	TRBJ2-3	TRBV11-3	TRBD2	CASSRNHGLAQSTDTQYF	TGTGCCAGCAGCCGGAACCACGGACTAGCGCAAAGCACAGATACGCAGTATTTT